This T cell receptor beta chain was captured in a study of T-cell reconstitution after alpha-beta-depleted transplantation in children. Findings and caveats of the study: After transplant, high TCRbeta diversity at day 60 in some patients arose from surviving recipient T cells and thymic progenitors.

A word on this clonotype: Its antigen is not identified.

This CDR3 is 14 amino acids long. Trimming took off 4 bases at V and 2 bases at J, with 12 bases between the two ends. Unique molecular identifiers featured in how the TCRbeta library was prepared. TCRdb passed the PCR reads through MiXCR, listing each CDR3 protein once. The data show roughly 400,000 distinct CDR3 sequences, 43% seen once. This chain joins TRBV12-3 or TRBV12-4 and TRBJ2-7; tentatively, D is TRBD2 (5 bases). Material: PBMCs, obtained before TCRalphabeta/CD19-depleted stem cell transplant. The receptor was isolated from a girl aged 2-10 years with aplastic anemia, due to receive a stem cell transplant. The CDR3: CASSWGAEAYEQYF. CDR3 nucleotide sequence: TGTGCCAGCAGTTGGGGAGCGGAGGCCTACGAGCAGTACTTC.